What follows are 9 T cell receptor beta chains derived from one specimen sequenced in a study of T cell repertoires in cytomegalovirus infection. TCRdb reprocessed the reads via MiXCR and lists one record per CDR3 protein. This table holds about 320,000 distinct CDR3 sequences, 8% to 9.5% found once. The sequencing sample was made of PBMCs. The origin of the receptors is a human donor in good health (CMV status not recorded). Some clones in this sample may be carry-over from other donors' samples.

The V and J genes are TRBV6-2 or TRBV6-3 and TRBJ2-7, with D unclear. This CDR3 comprises 14 residues. Trimming shortened V by 0 bases and J by 5 bases, and 11 bases separated the two germline ends. Germline CDR1 MNHEY, CDR2 SVGEGT. The CDR3 reads CASSYSRLSNEQYF. Written as DNA, the CDR3 is TGTGCCAGCAGTTACTCAAGGCTGTCCAACGAGCAGTACTTC.

This clonotype appeared a few times. This chain uses TRBV7-2 with TRBJ2-7; 10 nucleotides match TRBD1. The CDR3 is 14 amino acids. V was pared by 5 bases and J by 6 bases, with 7 bases of the junction left unmatched. CDR1 and CDR2 (germline): SGHTA, FQGNSA. The CDR3: CASSPDRGRGEQYF. CDR3 sequence (DNA): TGTGCCAGCAGCCCCGACAGGGGGCGAGGCGAGCAGTACTTC.

In the case of this clonotype: The junction differs from germline at one of its ends, possibly a read error. V and J are TRBV7-9 and TRBJ2-1; D is unresolved. The CDR3 is made up of 12 amino acids. Germline-derived CDR1 and CDR2 are SEHNR and FQNEAQ (reference sequence). CDR3 region: CASSFSNDEQIF. CDR3 sequence (DNA): TGTGCCAGCAGCTTTAGTAACGATGAGCAGATCTTC.

This clonotype was detected ten times or more. J is TRBJ1-1 and V is TRBV18, with a weak D call TRBD1 (5 bases). This CDR3 has 13 amino acids. Germline V gene sequence: CDR1 KGHSH, CDR2 LQKENI. V lost 7 bases to trimming and J lost 2 bases, with 11 bases between them. CDR3 amino acids: CASCAQGNTEAFF. The CDR3 nucleotides read TGTGCCAGCTGTGCCCAGGGAAACACTGAAGCTTTCTTT.

The table lists this clonotype with many counts. This chain links TRBV19 with TRBJ2-4; 7 bases are shared with TRBD2. J lost 6 bases, V lost 8 bases, and 10 bases had no gene match. Germline CDR1 reads LNHDA; CDR2 reads SQIVND (reference sequence). The CDR3 has 14 amino acids. As DNA, the CDR3 is TGTGCCAGTGGTGAGGGAGGGTTCGGAAACATTCAGTACTTC. Translating it yields CASGEGGFGNIQYF.

This rearrangement joins TRBV6-2 or TRBV6-3 to TRBJ2-2, with D perhaps assigned TRBD1 or TRBD2 (5 bases each). The CDR3 totals 16 residues. Deletions cut 4 bases from V and 3 bases from J, with 15 bases between. Germline V gene sequence: CDR1 MNHEY, CDR2 SVGEGT. The CDR3 here is CASSFRDPGDTGELFF. CDR3 DNA sequence: TGTGCCAGCAGTTTCCGGGACCCCGGGGACACCGGGGAGCTGTTTTTT.

This clonotype has a count of ten or more. The chain joins TRBV12-3 or TRBV12-4 to TRBJ2-5; weak D call: TRBD1 (5 bases). This CDR3 has 13 amino acids. V was trimmed by 3 bases and J by 5 bases, leaving 10 bases between them. This CDR3 is CASSLLGVETQYF. Written as DNA, the CDR3 is TGTGCCAGCAGTTTGTTAGGGGTTGAGACCCAGTACTTC.

This clonotype was picked up many times. This sequence joins TRBV7-9 and TRBJ1-4; TRBD1 matches 7 bases. V lost 8 bases to trimming and J lost 7 bases; unmatched junction nucleotides: 13. Germline V CDR1 and CDR2: SEHNR, FQNEAQ (reference sequence). The CDR3 is made up of 15 amino acids. Written as DNA, the CDR3 is TGTGCCAGCCTAACCCGGACAGGTCGAGGTGAAAAACTGTTTTTT. It specifies CASLTRTGRGEKLFF.

In its sample, this clonotype was seen many times. This sequence joins TRBV7-2 and TRBJ1-6; D is ambiguous. The germline CDR1 and CDR2 sequences are SGHTA and FQGNSA. The CDR3 runs 13 residues. Deletions cut 2 bases from V and 10 bases from J, with 9 bases between. CDR3 nucleotide sequence: TGTGCCAGCAGCTTATTAGGCAACTCACCCCTCCACTTT. Residues: CASSLLGNSPLHF.